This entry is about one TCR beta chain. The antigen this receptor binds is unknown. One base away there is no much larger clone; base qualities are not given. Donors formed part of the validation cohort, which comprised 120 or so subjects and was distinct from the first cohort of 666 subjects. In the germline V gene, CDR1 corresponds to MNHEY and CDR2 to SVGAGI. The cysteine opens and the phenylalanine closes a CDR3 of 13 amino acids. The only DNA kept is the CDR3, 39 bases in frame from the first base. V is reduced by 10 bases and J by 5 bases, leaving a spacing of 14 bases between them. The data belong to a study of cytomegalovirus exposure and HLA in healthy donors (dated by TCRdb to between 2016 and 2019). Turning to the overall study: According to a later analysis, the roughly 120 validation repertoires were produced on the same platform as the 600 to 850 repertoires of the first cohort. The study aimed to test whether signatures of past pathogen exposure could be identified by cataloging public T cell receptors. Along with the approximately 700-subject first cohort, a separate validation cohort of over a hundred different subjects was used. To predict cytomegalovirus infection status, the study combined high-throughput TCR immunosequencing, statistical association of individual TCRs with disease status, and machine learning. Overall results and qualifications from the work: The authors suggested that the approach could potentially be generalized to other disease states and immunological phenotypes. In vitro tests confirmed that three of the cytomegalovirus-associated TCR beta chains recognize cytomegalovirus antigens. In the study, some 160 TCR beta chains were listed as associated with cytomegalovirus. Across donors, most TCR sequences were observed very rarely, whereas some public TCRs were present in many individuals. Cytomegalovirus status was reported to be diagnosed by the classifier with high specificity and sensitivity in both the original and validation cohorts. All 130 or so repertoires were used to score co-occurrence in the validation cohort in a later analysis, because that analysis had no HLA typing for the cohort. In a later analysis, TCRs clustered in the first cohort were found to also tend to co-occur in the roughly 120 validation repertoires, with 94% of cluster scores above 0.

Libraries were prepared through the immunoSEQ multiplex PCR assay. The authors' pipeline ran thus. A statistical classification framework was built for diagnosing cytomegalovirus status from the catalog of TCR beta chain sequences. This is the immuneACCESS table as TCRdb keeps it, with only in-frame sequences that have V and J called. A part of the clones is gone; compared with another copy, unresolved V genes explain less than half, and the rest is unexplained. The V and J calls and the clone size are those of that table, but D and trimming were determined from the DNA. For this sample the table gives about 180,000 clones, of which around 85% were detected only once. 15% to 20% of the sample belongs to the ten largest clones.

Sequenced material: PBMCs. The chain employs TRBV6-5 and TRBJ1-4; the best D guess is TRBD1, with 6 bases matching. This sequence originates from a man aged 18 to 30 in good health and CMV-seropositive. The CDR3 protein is CATKTGLNEKLFF. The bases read TGTGCCACAAAAACAGGGCTAAATGAAAAACTGTTTTTT.